Sequencing of this TCR beta chain was carried out in a study of PD-1 blockade in classical Hodgkin lymphoma. Across the study: With a 2-week interval, patients received intravenous nivolumab at 3 mg/kg.

Relapses following autologous stem cell transplantation were seen in all patients, with brentuximab vedotin exposure varying. V lost 1 base and J 0 bases, leaving 3 bases between the germline ends. This CDR3 spans 14 amino acids. From germline, CDR1 is SGHAT and CDR2 FQNNGV. Repertoires were generated with immunoSEQ multiplex PCR, while TCRdb's copy carries only in-frame clones and drops some. Among nearly 25,000 clones listed, around 63% were seen once. This clone showed up just a few times. Antigen unknown. Findings and limits, study-wide: Factors driving the repertoire differences, possibly disease activity or prior therapy, remain undefined. A reduction in baseline TCR diversity was reportedly seen in newly diagnosed patients relative to healthy donors. Those patients who began receiving nivolumab less than 1 year after ASCT had lower diversity, and they were excluded.

The chain carries TRBV11-2 and TRBJ1-4; no definite D call. The receptor's source is a human donor with classical Hodgkin lymphoma. Sequencing was performed on peripheral blood mononuclear cells (PBMCs), taken at baseline. CDR3 sequence (DNA): TGTGCCAGCAGCTTAGGGTCAACTAATGAAAAACTGTTTTTT. Translated: CASSLGSTNEKLFF.